This T cell receptor beta chain was documented in a study of shared clonotypes between healthy human individuals (dated by TCRdb to 2020 to 2022). General notes on the study: The cohort included a few men and two women between 18 and 49 years of age. Per donor, leukapheresis produced somewhere between about 0.8 and 9 billion PBMCs. To increase sequencing depth and limit assay-specific biases, different laboratories used diverse techniques to prepare libraries and sequence TCR repertoires. Blood TCR repertoires of five healthy adults were deeply sequenced to estimate repertoire size and the extent of clonotype sharing between individuals. For each donor, CD4 naive and CD4 memory were each run on three plates, CD8 naive on two plates, and CD8 memory on one plate. Here is what the overall study found, with its caveats: Higher generation probabilities were observed for clonotypes shared by all four sorted-subset donors than for non-shared clonotypes. Across a few donors, approximately 5% of naive CD4, roughly 3.5% of naive CD8, 2% to 2.5% of memory CD4, and 0.4% of memory CD8 clonotypes were shared. Rarefaction of sorted-subset datasets indicated incomplete sequencing despite the large sequencing depth. The small number of donors limited the genetic and exposure-history diversity represented. Based on pairwise subsampling, the degree of clonotype sharing among donors was expected to be affected by sequencing depth. Naive subsets generally had larger estimated clonotype richness than memory subsets did. Only blood was sampled, and tissue TCR repertoires likely differ from those in blood.

About this clone: The target of this receptor is not known. Base-call qualities are not available, and no considerably larger clone is one nucleotide away.

The CDR3 goes from the cysteine to the phenylalanine over 13 residues. Only CDR3 DNA remains: 39 bases, in frame from the first base. The germline V gene yields SGHVS for CDR1 and FNYEAQ for CDR2. V drops 3 bases and J drops 7 bases, leaving 10 bases in between. Donors were healthy HIV-negative adults with no recently reported acute infections or vaccinations. Every donor was a Caucasian adult living in Nashville, Tennessee, USA. CD4+ T cells were enriched by magnetic negative selection; naive cells were then positively selected on CD45RA, and the negative fraction formed the memory subset. After blood collection by leukapheresis, PBMCs were isolated using Ficoll-Histopaque density gradient centrifugation and then cryopreserved in the vapor phase of liquid nitrogen. Analytical flow cytometry was used to check the purity and quantity of every magnetically sorted T cell population. Genomic DNA was isolated from each sorted fraction and quantified by UV absorbance on a Nanodrop 2000c.

Using the deep immunoSEQ assay, TCR CDR3 regions were amplified from genomic DNA by multiplex PCR. Genomic DNA extracted from each cell subset was distributed evenly over all wells of several immunoSEQ 96-well plates, and each plate served as one replicate. For sorted subsets, 200 ng of genomic DNA, equivalent to 25,000 to 35,000 T cell genomes, went into each replicate PCR. Purified libraries were quantified with a Qubit 3.0 fluorometer, sized on a Bioanalyzer 2100, and re-quantified with the KAPA Library Quantification kit. Every immunoSEQ 96-well plate was sequenced on a separate single-read 150-cycle Illumina NextSeq 550 flow cell. Concerning the study's data processing: Because the immunoSEQ output included only junctional sequences and no quality scores, the filtering could not be the same as the filtering used for full-length reads. To assign V/J genes and CDR3, sequences were annotated against IMGT germline references using PyIR, a Python wrapper for IgBLAST v1.9. Any read was removed if the V/J assignment was weak (E-value above 1e-6), the CDR3 was missing, or the read contained stop codons, out-of-frame junctions, or ambiguous translated residues. V3J clonotypes were defined as sequences sharing an identical inferred V gene, J gene, and CDR3 amino acid sequence. To compute the percentage overlap between repertoires, the number of shared unique clonotypes was divided by the size of the smaller repertoire. Richness of each repertoire was evaluated using RTK rarefaction, the Chao1 estimator, and Recon v2.1 estimates of unobserved clonotypes. Generation probabilities for all TCRbeta clonotypes obtained by the gDNA method from a handful of donors were computed using OLGA. Sourced from immuneACCESS, this table was stored by TCRdb with only in-frame sequences that have V and J called. A share of the clones is absent; for the studies checked, an unresolved V gene accounts for under half, and the remainder has no known explanation. The DNA was the basis for D and trimming; V, J and clone size are from that table. The sample data list roughly 2.6 million clones, and 85% to 95% of these were observed just once. The ten largest clones capture roughly 0.15% of the sample.

The sequence links TRBV7-6 to TRBJ1-5, with the D gene uncertain. The TCR sequence derives from a man younger than 35 in good health. The sequencing input was naive CD4+ T cells sorted from blood. The meaning of the sample's cell subset or site label: CD45RA+ positively selected. The CDR3 reads CASSFAPEQPQHF. The DNA sequence reads TGTGCCAGCAGCTTCGCCCCAGAACAGCCCCAGCATTTT.